Presented here are 17 T cell receptor beta chains from one specimen sequenced in a study of T cells in women clearing cervical HPV infection. Using immunoSEQ multiplex PCR, the repertoire was profiled, and TCRdb retains in-frame clones only, with some absent. Its table lists under 40,000 clones. The sequenced sample was blood buffy coat. These receptors originate from a woman aged 18 to 75 with a cervical HPV16 infection that either progressed to CIN3+ or cleared (not recorded which).

Comments on this clone: The read halts 3 residues ahead of the CDR3 end, with the missing end drawn from the germline J gene. The chain recombines TRBV5-1 with TRBJ2-2, with TRBD1 matching 11 bases. The CDR3 sequence is 17 residues long. Germline V lookup: CDR1 SGHRS, CDR2 YFSETQ. The CDR3 region is CASSLLPVGTGGEKLFF. CDR3 DNA (partial): TGCGCCAGCAGCTTGTTACCTGTCGGGACAGGGGGTGAAAAG.

Remarks on this clone: The CDR3 end falls 3 residues outside the read, so it is completed with the germline J gene. This chain connects TRBV7-9 to TRBJ2-4; D is undetermined. Per the germline V gene, CDR1 is SEHNR and CDR2 is FQNEAQ (reference sequence). The CDR3 spans 15 residues. CDR3: CASSLTIDTRQGQYF. Partial CDR3 DNA: TGTGCCAGCAGCCTGACAATTGATACCCGGCAAGGT.

In regard to this clone: The read gets to within 3 residues of the CDR3 end, and the germline J gene fills in the rest. The rearrangement joins TRBV29-1 to TRBJ2-2, with D perhaps TRBD1 (6 bases). CDR3 size: 12 residues. V was pared by 3 bases and J by 7 bases, with 9 bases between. The germline gives CDR1 SQVTM, CDR2 ANQGSEA. The DNA read from the CDR3 is TGCAGCGTTGAGTACAGGGACGGGGAG. It specifies CSVEYRDGE. The CDR3 in its entirety is CSVEYRDGELFF.

Concerning this clone itself: The read ends 3 residues before the CDR3 terminus; that terminus is restored from the germline J gene. This chain uses TRBV5-4 with TRBJ1-1; D is perhaps TRBD1 (5 bases). V lost 0 bases and J 4 bases, leaving 7 bases between the germline ends. Germline V gene data show CDR1 as SGHNT and CDR2 as YYREEE (reference sequence). The CDR3 has 13 amino acids. This chain's CDR3 is CASSLGGGTEAFF. CDR3 DNA, as far as it was read: TGTGCCAGCAGCTTGGGGGGGGGCACTGAA.

About this clone itself: The read finishes 3 residues shy of the CDR3 end, and the germline J gene is used to complete it. V is TRBV20-1 and J is TRBJ1-2; the D gene is possibly TRBD1 (6 bases). Germline V gene data show CDR1 as DFQATT and CDR2 as SNEGSKA (reference sequence). Deletions cut 4 bases from V and 5 bases from J, with 11 bases between. The CDR3 has 12 residues. The CDR3 sequence is CSATDRGYGYTF. The CDR3 DNA, read in part, is TGCAGTGCTACGGACAGAGGGTATGGC.

For this clone: The CDR3 end lies 3 residues beyond the end of the read and is filled in from the germline J gene. The chain links TRBV28 to TRBJ1-5; D perhaps matches TRBD1 (6 bases). This CDR3 is 14 amino acids long. The germline V gene encodes CDR1 MDHEN and CDR2 SYDVKM. V was trimmed by 2 bases and J by 2 bases, leaving 7 bases between them. CDR3 protein: CASSLGGGNQPQHF. The part of the CDR3 DNA that was read is TGTGCCAGCAGTTTAGGGGGCGGCAATCAGCCC.

Remarks on this clone: A read error may produce the germline difference seen at one junction end. The CDR3 end lies 3 residues beyond the end of the read and is filled in from the germline J gene. Other DNA variants within this sample encode the same CDR3. The chain uses TRBV18 and TRBJ1-3; D is unclear. The CDR3 runs 17 residues. Germline-derived CDR1 and CDR2 are KGHSH and LQKENI. CDR3 protein: CASSPSLFGQTRNTIYF. CDR3 DNA (partial): TGTGCCAGCTCACCAAGTTTATTTGGGCAAACGAGAAACACA.

In the case of this clone: The read finishes 3 residues shy of the CDR3 end, and the germline J gene is used to complete it. This rearrangement joins TRBV10-3 to TRBJ1-1; 10 positions match TRBD1. The CDR3 totals 15 residues. The V segment lost 5 bases and the J segment 4 bases; nucleotides outside the gene matches: 7. Germline V gene sequence: CDR1 ENHRY, CDR2 SYGVKD. The sequenced part of the CDR3 DNA is TGTGCCATCAGTTCTGGACAGGGGGAGGGCACTGAA. Translating it yields CAISSGQGEGTE. Given in full, the CDR3 is CAISSGQGEGTEAFF.

This chain's CDR3 is CASSLGGTGSGANVLTF. The covered CDR3 bases are TGTGCCAGCAGCCTAGGCGGCACAGGGTCAGGGGCCAACGTC. The genes are TRBV7-3 and TRBJ2-6, with D perhaps matching TRBD1 (6 bases). With the read ending 3 residues before the CDR3 end, the germline J gene is used to fill in that end. Germline V lookup: CDR1 SGHTA, CDR2 FQGTGA. CDR3 length equals 17 residues. Between the trimmed V and J ends, which lost 5 bases and 4 bases, there was a span of 18 bases.

As to this clone: From the germline J gene comes the end of the CDR3, since the read stops 3 residues before it. The V and J genes are TRBV5-6 and TRBJ1-2, with 7 bases lining up with TRBD1. This CDR3 region has 14 residues. V lost 3 bases to trimming and J lost 5 bases; unmatched junction nucleotides: 7. Germline V gene lookup returns CDR1 SGHDT and CDR2 YYEEEE. The CDR3 loop reads CASSSQGWGYGYTF. The sequenced part of the CDR3 DNA is TGTGCCAGCAGCTCACAGGGGTGGGGTTATGGC.

A remark on this clone: The observed sequence ends 3 residues before the CDR3 terminus, with the missing tail filled in from the germline J gene. The chain recombines TRBV7-2 with TRBJ2-3, with 7 bases matching TRBD1. CDR3 length equals 15 residues. Germline V lookup: CDR1 SGHTA, CDR2 FQGNSA. The sequenced part of the CDR3 DNA is TGTGCCAGCAGCTCGCAAGGACAGGAGCAAGAGACG. It specifies CASSSQGQEQET. In full, the CDR3 is CASSSQGQEQETQYF.

Of note for this clone: The read falls 3 residues short of the CDR3 end, and the missing part is taken from the germline J gene. This sequence joins TRBV19 and TRBJ1-5; weak D call: TRBD1 (6 bases). Per the germline V gene, CDR1 is LNHDA and CDR2 is SQIVND (reference sequence). The CDR3 consists of 14 residues. Trimming removed 5 bases from V and 9 bases from J, with 17 bases in between. The CDR3 bases that were read are TGTGCCAGTAGTGGGAGAGATTCCAGGGGGCCC. It codes for CASSGRDSRGP. The CDR3 in its entirety is CASSGRDSRGPQHF.

Concerning this clone: The CDR3 is cut off 3 residues early in the read; its end comes from the germline J gene. V usage is TRBV4-2 and J usage is TRBJ2-1; 7 positions match TRBD2. CDR1 LGHNA and CDR2 YNFKEQ come from the germline V gene. The trim removed 3 bases at V and 0 bases at J, leaving 5 bases unmatched. The length of the CDR3 is 16 residues. CDR3 DNA, as far as it was read: TGTGCCAGCAGCCATCCTAGCGGCTCCTCCTACAATGAG. Translation: CASSHPSGSSYNE. From start to end, the CDR3 is CASSHPSGSSYNEQFF.

Points on this clone: The CDR3 end is not reached by the read, which stops 3 residues before it; the germline J gene fills it in. The rearrangement links TRBV30 to TRBJ1-2; D remains unclear. Germline V CDR1 and CDR2: GTSNPN, SVGIG (reference sequence). The CDR3 covers 11 residues. The part of the CDR3 DNA that was read is TGTGCCTGGGGAGACACTTCAGGC. It specifies CAWGDTSG. The whole CDR3 sequence reads CAWGDTSGYTF.

CDR3 region: CASTPAPGGVETQYF. CDR3 DNA, as far as it was read: TGTGCCAGCACCCCAGCCCCGGGGGGAGTGGAGACC. This chain connects TRBV12-3 or TRBV12-4 to TRBJ2-5; 7 positions agree with TRBD2. The observed sequence ends 3 residues before the CDR3 terminus, with the missing tail filled in from the germline J gene. The length of the CDR3 is 15 residues. V was pared by 7 bases and J by 5 bases, with 13 bases of the junction left unmatched.

A note on this clone: The junction does not match germline at one end; this may be a read error. The read ends 3 residues early relative to the CDR3; the germline J gene fills the gap. The chain has TRBV19 and TRBJ1-2, with D uncertain. The germline V gene encodes CDR1 LNHDA and CDR2 SQIVND (reference sequence). The CDR3 extends over 13 amino acids. Partial CDR3 DNA: TGTGCCAGTAGTCTAACTAGCGGGTATGAC. Translated: CASSLTSGYD. The whole CDR3 reads CASSLTSGYDYTF.

Note on this clone: From the germline J gene comes the end of the CDR3, since the read stops 3 residues before it. This chain joins TRBV5-6 and TRBJ2-2; 7 bases match TRBD1. The CDR3 is made up of 13 amino acids. CDR1 and CDR2 (germline): SGHDT, YYEEEE. This CDR3 reads CASSWGQNSPLFF. Incomplete CDR3 DNA: TGTGCCAGCAGCTGGGGACAGAATTCACCG.